The T cell receptor beta chain under discussion was sequenced for a study of blood T cell repertoires in COVID-19. In the study overall: Sources were T cells, B-cell-depleted T cells, or PBMCs; the material itself was cDNA or gDNA.

With V trimmed by 2 bases and J by 4 bases, 7 bases remained unmatched. CDR1 SGHKS and CDR2 YYEKEE come from the germline V gene (reference sequence). The CDR3 covers 15 residues. Enrolled during active infection, Seattle patients were then followed longitudinally. Authors' processing steps: Nucleated cell counts were estimated from reference gene primer amplification. Some clones are missing from TCRdb's copy, which holds only in-frame ones; the method was immunoSEQ multiplex PCR. The V and J calls and clone size were taken over from that table, and D and trimming were inferred from the DNA. The table shows approximately 170,000 clones, with under 85% occurring only once.

This receptor was identified in a man at least 80 years old with COVID-19, enrolled during active disease. V usage is TRBV5-5 and J usage is TRBJ2-3; 7 positions agree with TRBD2. Sequences were obtained from peripheral blood. The CDR3 sequence is CASSLLGGGADTQYF. For the CDR3, the DNA is TGTGCCAGCAGCTTACTGGGGGGAGGGGCAGATACGCAGTATTTT.